Listed below are T cell receptor beta chains from one sample, sequenced in a study of cytomegalovirus exposure and HLA in healthy donors. Clones were read by immunoSEQ multiplex PCR, and TCRdb kept only the in-frame ones, dropping some. The table has under 200,000 clones, about four fifths seen once. Specimen: PBMCs. Every receptor here comes from a male donor in good health and CMV-seropositive. Each CDR3 is given with its conserved first and last residue. A D gene is named only where the DNA matches it firmly. The size entry is marked missing in some rows and otherwise reads once, few, many or a size class.

NA NA 12 TRBJ1-6 TRBV5-4 CASSPEASPLHF TGTGCCAGCAGCCCCGAAGCTTCACCCCTCCACTTT
NA TRBD1 14 TRBJ2-5 TRBV18 CASSRDRSQETQYF TGTGCCAGCTCGCGGGACAGGTCCCAAGAGACCCAGTACTTC
NA NA 15 TRBJ2-1 TRBV5-6 CASSSGLLTHNEQFF TGTGCCAGCAGTTCGGGACTCCTCACTCACAATGAGCAGTTCTTC
NA NA 14 TRBJ2-7 TRBV5-1 CASSLWDNSYEQYF TGCGCCAGCAGCCTTTGGGACAACTCCTACGAGCAGTACTTC
NA NA 13 TRBJ1-5 TRBV4-2 CASSQDGNQPQHF TGTGCCAGCAGCCAAGACGGCAATCAGCCCCAGCATTTT
NA TRBD2 15 TRBJ2-7 TRBV7-9 CASSPRGRETNEQYF TGTGCCAGCAGCCCCCGTGGGAGGGAGACGAACGAGCAGTACTTC
once NA 15 TRBJ1-5 TRBV2 CASSTGLRREQPQHF TGTGCCAGCAGTACCGGCCTCCGGAGGGAACAGCCCCAGCATTTT
few TRBD2 14 TRBJ2-7 TRBV9 CASSTGTSSYEQYF TGTGCCAGCTCTACCGGGACTAGCAGCTACGAGCAGTACTTC
NA NA 15 TRBJ2-3 TRBV4-1 CASSQEGTSTGTQYF TGCGCCAGCAGCCAAGAGGGGACTTCAACAGGTACGCAGTATTTT
NA TRBD1 14 TRBJ2-1 TRBV12-5 CASGSGQVLNEQFF TGTGCTAGTGGTTCGGGACAGGTATTGAATGAGCAGTTCTTC
NA NA 14 TRBJ2-3 TRBV10-3 CASRNGVTTDTQYF TGTGCCAGCAGGAACGGGGTAACCACAGATACGCAGTATTTT
NA TRBD1 17 TRBJ2-7 TRBV11-2 CASSLVGGTAPRGEQYF TGTGCCAGCAGCTTAGTAGGTGGGACAGCCCCTCGGGGTGAGCAGTACTTC
NA TRBD1 14 TRBJ2-2 TRBV19 CASSNRGNTGELFF TGTGCCAGTAGCAACAGGGGAAACACCGGGGAGCTGTTTTTT
NA NA 15 TRBJ1-3 TRBV7-2 CASSPSLGPGNTIYF TGTGCCAGCAGCCCGAGTCTAGGCCCTGGAAACACCATATATTTT